This passage covers 3 T cell receptor beta chains from one sample sequenced in a study of blood T cell repertoires in COVID-19. Here immunoSEQ multiplex PCR was the method, and the copy in TCRdb shows in-frame clones only, minus some. Among about 180,000 clones listed, roughly 90% were seen once. Specimen: peripheral blood. These receptors came from a man aged 65-85 years with active or convalescent COVID-19.

The J gene is TRBJ1-1, the V gene TRBV4-3; 8 bases are a match to TRBD1. Germline values: CDR1 LGHNA, CDR2 YSLEER. With 5 bases clipped from V and 8 bases from J, the junction kept 7 bases outside the gene matches. The length of the CDR3 is 13 residues. In DNA, the CDR3 is TGCGCCAGCAGCACCCGACAGGGGTTAGAAGCTTTCTTT. Protein product: CASSTRQGLEAFF.

This clone turned up a few times. The J gene is TRBJ2-1, the V gene TRBV10-1; 8 bases line up with TRBD2. In germline, CDR1 is WNHNN, CDR2 SYGVQD (reference sequence). J was trimmed by 2 bases and V by 2 bases; bases with no gene match: 2. This CDR3 spans 15 amino acids. The CDR3 region is CASSEQAGAYNEQFF. CDR3 DNA sequence: TGCGCCAGCAGTGAGCAAGCGGGGGCCTACAATGAGCAGTTCTTC.

This sequence joins TRBV7-7 and TRBJ2-2; perhaps TRBD2 as D (5 bases). Trimming removed 1 base from V and 3 bases from J, with 6 bases in between. Germline V CDR1 and CDR2: SSHAT, FNYEAQ (reference sequence). This CDR3 comprises 14 residues. CDR3 amino acids: CASSLEEDTGELFF. The DNA of the CDR3 is TGTGCCAGCAGCTTAGAGGAGGACACCGGGGAGCTGTTTTTT.